The source of this T cell receptor beta chain is a study of shared clonotypes between healthy human individuals. Terminally differentiated effector memory CD45RA+ cells were excluded by CCR7 positive selection of CD45RO-negative cells. Only in-frame clones appear in the TCRdb table, and some are missing; sequencing was by immunoSEQ multiplex PCR. This sample has nearly 2 million clones; approximately 94% occur once, and the top ten carry approximately 1.2%. The germline V and J ends were trimmed by 3 bases and 5 bases, with 10 bases remaining between them. CDR3 length: 13 amino acids. Germline-derived CDR1 and CDR2 are SEHNR and FQNEAQ (reference sequence).

Source material: naive CD8+ T cells sorted from blood. The gene calls are TRBV7-9 and TRBJ2-5; unclear D gene. The sequence was collected from a man younger than 30 in good health. In nucleotides, the CDR3 is TGTGCCAGCAGCTTCAACAGCTGGGAGACCCAGTACTTC. Amino acid sequence: CASSFNSWETQYF.